The 20 T cell receptor beta chains given below trace back to one sample, sequenced in a study of OX40 agonist ivuxolimab in advanced cancers. Clones were sequenced by immunoSEQ multiplex PCR, and TCRdb holds only the in-frame ones, with some missing. The sample consists of roughly 76,000 clones, 70% to 85% of them appearing once. The source material was CD4+ or CD8+ T cells sorted from blood, sampled in a trial of the OX40 agonist ivuxolimab. These receptors were taken from an adult with an advanced solid tumor such as melanoma, head and neck, liver or kidney cancer.

This clone was seen only a few times. The chain links TRBV5-6 to TRBJ2-3; D not resolved. Trimming took 2 bases from V and 6 from J, leaving 7 bases between them. The V gene's germline CDR1 is SGHDT and CDR2 YYEEEE. This CDR3 has 12 residues. This CDR3 reads CASSLTRDTQYF. CDR3 DNA: TGTGCCAGCAGCTTAACTCGGGATACGCAGTATTTT.

The chain combines TRBV15 with TRBJ1-2; D is unclear. This CDR3 comprises 13 residues. From germline, CDR1 is LNHNV and CDR2 YYDKDF (reference sequence). V was pared by 0 bases and J by 4 bases, with 6 bases between. This CDR3 is CATSRDSSYGYTF. The CDR3 nucleotides read TGTGCCACCAGCAGAGACAGTAGCTATGGCTACACCTTC.

This clone came up once. The chain recombines TRBV5-1 with TRBJ2-1; 7 bases match TRBD1. CDR1 is SGHRS, CDR2 YFSETQ, per germline. Trimming took 5 bases from V and 7 from J; bases not matched to a gene: 9. This CDR3 is built from 14 residues. The CDR3 reads CASRIGQAENEQFF. The DNA of the CDR3 is TGCGCCAGCAGAATTGGACAGGCGGAAAATGAGCAGTTCTTC.

This clone was seen more than once but under ten times. The chain has TRBV7-2 and TRBJ1-2; TRBD1 is a possible D gene (5 bases). The CDR3 is 14 amino acids. Trimming cost V 2 bases and J 6 bases, with 13 bases left between them. Per germline, CDR1 SGHTA and CDR2 FQGNSA. The CDR3 is CASSLKVWDDGYTF. CDR3 bases: TGTGCCAGCAGCTTAAAGGTATGGGACGATGGCTACACCTTC.

V usage is TRBV5-1 and J usage is TRBJ2-5, with TRBD1 as a possible D gene (5 bases). V lost 0 bases and J lost 5, with 14 bases in between. Germline CDR1 reads SGHRS; CDR2 reads YFSETQ. The CDR3 contains 15 residues. CDR3 sequence reads: CASSLDFPDTETQYF. In nucleotides, the CDR3 is TGCGCCAGCAGCTTGGACTTCCCGGACACGGAGACCCAGTACTTC.

V usage is TRBV2 and J usage is TRBJ1-2; 7 bases are shared with TRBD1. The germline V gene has CDR1 SNHLY and CDR2 FYNNEI. The length of the CDR3 is 14 residues. V dropped 7 bases and J dropped 1; count of bases not matched to a gene: 6. The CDR3 nucleotides read TGTGCCAGCATCCCGGACAGGAATAACTATGGCTACACCTTC. This sequence encodes CASIPDRNNYGYTF.

The chain couples TRBV19 to TRBJ2-1; 9 bases line up with TRBD2. Germline V gene sequence: CDR1 LNHDA, CDR2 SQIVND (reference sequence). The CDR3 spans 17 residues. Trimming at V came to 7 bases and at J to 4 bases, leaving 14 bases not matched to a gene. DNA for the CDR3: TGTGCCAGTACAGCCGGCTGGGCTAGCGGGGAATACAATGAGCAGTTCTTC. Its protein product is CASTAGWASGEYNEQFF.

This sequence joins TRBV7-2 and TRBJ1-1; the D gene is possibly TRBD1 (5 bases). Trimming removed 3 bases from V and 2 bases from J, with 13 bases in between. Germline-derived CDR1 and CDR2 are SGHTA and FQGNSA. CDR3 length: 15 amino acids. CDR3 sequence: CASSFRGPTNTEAFF. The DNA of the CDR3 is TGTGCCAGCAGCTTTAGGGGACCGACAAACACTGAAGCTTTCTTT.

A single count supports this clone. This chain uses TRBV4-1 with TRBJ1-4; D may be TRBD1 (6 bases). Trimming took 3 bases from V and 6 from J, leaving 17 bases between them. This CDR3 has 16 amino acids. CDR1 is MGHRA, CDR2 YSYEKL, per germline. The chain's CDR3 is CASSQTTGLTYEKLFF. CDR3 in DNA: TGCGCCAGCAGCCAGACGACAGGTCTTACCTATGAAAAACTGTTTTTT.

V and J are TRBV9 and TRBJ1-2; D ambiguous. The length of the CDR3 is 14 residues. Trimming removed 4 bases at V and 2 bases at J, with 12 bases between. Germline lookup yields CDR1 SGDLS and CDR2 YYNGEE. For the CDR3, the DNA is TGTGCCAGCAGCCCCCGGATGGAAAACTATGGCTACACCTTC. Translation: CASSPRMENYGYTF.

This rearrangement joins TRBV5-4 to TRBJ2-3, with D tentatively TRBD2 (5 bases). Germline CDR1 is SGHNT and CDR2 is YYREEE (reference sequence). With 3 bases removed from V and 4 bases from J, the gap between germline ends came to 12 bases. This CDR3 is built from 14 residues. Here the CDR3 reads CASSSRTDSDTQYF. The CDR3 DNA sequence: TGTGCCAGCAGCTCCCGGACTGACTCAGATACGCAGTATTTT.

To note about this clone: One junction end does not reproduce the germline sequence, and a read error may be involved. The rearrangement links TRBV7-2 to TRBJ2-1, with 8 bases lining up with TRBD2. The CDR3 runs to 18 residues. From germline, CDR1 is SGHTA and CDR2 FQGNSA. The CDR3 loop is CASSLGWSGGRSSNEQFF. CDR3 coding DNA: TGTGCCAGCAGCTTAGGATGGAGCGGGGGCCGTTCCTCCAATGAGCAGTTCTTC.

V usage is TRBV4-3 and J usage is TRBJ1-6; no reliable D call. The CDR3 covers 13 residues. V was cut by 0 bases and J by 7 bases, with 4 bases left in between. Germline CDR1 LGHNA, CDR2 YSLEER. CDR3 in amino acids: CASSQERNSPLHF. The DNA for the CDR3 is TGCGCCAGCAGCCAAGAGCGCAATTCACCCCTCCACTTT.

This chain links TRBV7-2 with TRBJ2-7; no definite D call. V was shortened by 1 base and J by 6 bases, with 7 bases between the two germline ends. CDR1 and CDR2 from the germline V gene are SGHTA and FQGNSA. This CDR3 spans 12 amino acids. CDR3 residues: CASSLDGSEQYF. CDR3 DNA: TGTGCCAGCAGCTTAGACGGTTCCGAGCAGTACTTC. Based on the CDR3 plus reference TRBV7-2 and TRBJ2-7, the full variable domain is GAGVSQSPSNKVTEKGKDVELRCDPISGHTALYWYRQSLGQGLEFLIYFQGNSAPDKSGLPSDRFSAERTGGSVSTLTIQRTQQEDSAVYLCASSLDGSEQYFGPGTRLTVT.

This chain joins TRBV10-3 and TRBJ1-3; unclear D gene. With 11 bases removed from V and 1 base from J, the gap between germline ends came to 12 bases. The CDR3 loop spans 13 amino acids. CDR1 and CDR2 from the germline V gene are ENHRY and SYGVKD. The CDR3 nucleotides are TGTGCCTTCTCGCGGGGTTCTGGAAACACCATATATTTT. Encoded protein: CAFSRGSGNTIYF.

The V gene is TRBV14, the J gene TRBJ1-2, with 9 bases aligning to TRBD1. V was clipped by 2 bases and J by 8 bases; unmatched bases: 15. The germline CDR1 and CDR2 sequences are SGHDN and FVKESK. This CDR3 region has 17 residues. CDR3 sequence: CASSQIPLPGTGKGYTF. CDR3 coding DNA: TGTGCCAGCAGCCAAATCCCCCTTCCCGGGACAGGGAAGGGCTACACCTTC.

This rearrangement joins TRBV4-2 to TRBJ2-1; D gene uncertain. This CDR3 is 14 amino acids long. Deletions cut 1 base from V and 4 bases from J, with 8 bases between. Looked up from germline, CDR1 is LGHNA and CDR2 is YNFKEQ. CDR3 protein: CASSQGDTYNEQFF. The CDR3 DNA is TGTGCCAGCAGCCAAGGTGACACATACAATGAGCAGTTCTTC.

The V gene is TRBV6-4, the J gene TRBJ2-3, with no clear D. Trimming took 3 bases from V and 2 from J, leaving 6 bases between them. The germline gives CDR1 MRHNA, CDR2 SNTAGT. This CDR3 has 13 amino acids. CDR3 sequence reads: CASSEAPTDTQYF. The CDR3 nucleotides read TGTGCCAGCAGTGAAGCCCCCACAGATACGCAGTATTTT.

The chain recombines TRBV11-2 with TRBJ1-6; D may be TRBD1 (5 bases). V was shortened by 3 bases and J by 7 bases, with 16 bases between the two germline ends. Germline CDR1 reads SGHAT; CDR2 reads FQNNGV. The CDR3 extends over 16 amino acids. The CDR3 sequence is CASSLVGGFGNSPLHF. The CDR3 region has the DNA TGTGCCAGCAGCTTGGTTGGGGGGTTTGGCAATTCACCCCTCCACTTT.

The chain couples TRBV6-5 to TRBJ2-2; weak D call: TRBD1 (5 bases). The CDR3 has 14 amino acids. V shed 2 bases and J shed 2 bases, with 6 bases lying between them. CDR1 is MNHEY, CDR2 SVGAGI, per germline. The DNA for the CDR3 is TGTGCCAGCAGTTACAGGGGAAACACCGGGGAGCTGTTTTTT. Amino acids: CASSYRGNTGELFF.